The present entry profiles one T cell receptor beta chain with its context. The use of a sample-barcoded 5' primer and a J-beta primer mix characterized a second PCR of 7 to 11 cycles. Paired-end reads containing CDR3 totaled no fewer than 2.5 million for each sample. TCRdb re-analysed the 5' RACE reads in MiXCR, keeping a single row per CDR3 protein. This table holds about 900,000 distinct CDR3 sequences, 55% to 65% found once. The data derive from a study of blood T cells in healthy people across ages. This CDR3 region has 16 residues. With 1 base removed from V and 5 bases from J, the gap between germline ends came to 15 bases. Germline CDR1 and CDR2: LGHNA and YNFKEQ. The total RNA that was extracted per sample amounted to at least 5 micrograms.

The specimen sequenced was blood. The receptor's source is a man aged 30-40 years in good health. The chain carries TRBV4-2 and TRBJ2-1, with D tentatively TRBD2 (6 bases). In DNA form, the CDR3 reads TGTGCCAGCAGCCAAGCGCCCCGGGACTTCAACAATGAGCAGTTCTTC. Residues: CASSQAPRDFNNEQFF.